This paragraph reports one T cell receptor beta chain. There is no known antigen for this receptor. It has no much larger one-base neighbor in the sample; base qualities were not kept. This specimen belongs to a study of cytomegalovirus exposure and HLA in healthy donors (dated by TCRdb to about 2017). The study in broad terms: An earlier analysis of several hundred of the donors reported about 300 Gb of sequence data and roughly 120 million unique TCR beta sequences obtained from approximately 180 million T cells. An early release that covered more than 550 HLA-typed donors contained approximately 300 gigabases of sequencing data and tens of millions of unique TCR sequences. Of the roughly 430 genotyped donors, approximately 83% fell in the genetic ancestry cluster associated with self-reported Caucasian donors. The study was designed to test whether signatures of past pathogen exposure could be identified by cataloging public T cell receptors. Using immunosequencing, the study profiled T cell repertoires from around 670 subjects and related those repertoires to cytomegalovirus serostatus. In addition to the first cohort of 500 to 850 subjects, a separate validation cohort of approximately 130 different subjects was used. High-throughput TCR immunosequencing, statistical association of individual TCRs with disease status, and machine learning were combined to predict cytomegalovirus infection status. A later analysis re-examined previously published TCR beta repertoires from just over 650 donors and added high-resolution HLA genotyping to investigate patterns of TCR occurrence. The later analysis used no new phenotypic data to find candidate immune exposures, relying instead on TCR beta sequences and their occurrence across donors. To decide whether each TCR beta V gene segment behaved as functional or pseudogenic, an earlier analysis of some 540 of the donors relied on high-throughput TCR beta sequencing. Donor age, sex, ethnicity and CMV serostatus were collected together with the repertoire data. In a later genetic analysis, genome-wide SNP genotypes for about three fifths of the roughly 670 donors were used, and that subset was treated as a discovery cohort. All discovery cohort repertoires had been generated using a single sequencing platform. HLA typing covered class I and class II loci at four-digit resolution. Typing coverage differed by locus: A, B, C, DRB1 and DQB1 were typed in roughly 620-640 donors, DQA1 in about 550, DPA1 in 600 to 610, and DPB1 in 450 to 490. Four to six DR-DQ haplotypes were handled as single units for association and clustering, since linkage in the cohort was strong. Among 300 to 500 genotyped donors of the cohort, an average of roughly 230,000 unique TCR beta nucleotide sequences was sequenced per donor, of which roughly 17% were non-productive.

Per the germline V gene, MGHRA is the CDR1 and YSYEKL is the CDR2. V trim: 0 bases; J trim: 3 bases; unmatched bases: 5. From its cysteine to its phenylalanine, the CDR3 spans 15 amino acids. The sequence is cut down to CDR3 DNA, 45 bases in frame from base 1. Receptor amplification or capture employed the immunoSEQ multiplex PCR assay. For the multiplex PCR, a mixture combining 60 forward primers for TCR Vbeta segments and 13 reverse primers for TCR Jbeta segments was used. A multiplex PCR assay on genomic DNA amplified the CDR3 region of rearranged TCR beta genes. The amplified TCR beta libraries were sequenced on the Illumina HiSeq System as 87-base-pair reads. In the original analysis: Across the roughly 600 repertoires, a later analysis counted about 81 million unique TCR beta chains, about 10 million of which were shared by at least two donors. Raw reads were error-corrected and collapsed into unique sequences by a nearest-neighbor algorithm in which closely related sequences were merged to remove PCR and sequencing errors. Alignment of CDR3 sequences to IMGT reference sequences was used to assign V, D and J gene segments. For a sequence to be retained, a match of at least six nucleotides to both a V gene segment and a J gene segment was required. A rearrangement was called productive if the CDR3 had no stop codons and remained in frame with V and J, and every other rearrangement was called non-productive. CDR3 was defined according to IMGT convention as the region running from the second conserved V-encoded cysteine to the conserved J-encoded phenylalanine. Sequences without an unambiguous match to a single V gene segment were excluded from the earlier analysis of a few hundred of the donors. An earlier analysis of 500 to 600 of the donors classified V segments as functional when productive rearrangements were above 56.7% and as segregating when the standard deviation between donors was above 5%. A statistical classification framework was built to diagnose cytomegalovirus status from the catalog of TCR beta chain sequences. A later analysis assigned V and J genes by comparing TCR nucleotide sequences with IMGT/GENE-DB human TR gene sequences. A later analysis assigned CDR3 sequences and most-parsimonious VDJ recombination scenarios with the TCRdist pipeline. In a later analysis, every TCR beta chain was defined by the combination of its CDR3 amino acid sequence and its V-gene family, and reads without a unique V-gene family were dropped. A later analysis removed 550 to 700 highly shared, low-generation-probability nucleotide sequences to deal with suspected cross-contamination and a sequencing artifact. For each public chain, a later analysis derived a clonal expansion index from normalized ranks of inferred template counts within each repertoire. In a later analysis, generation probabilities were computed using a VDJ recombination model fitted to out-of-frame rearrangements, and the results were checked against IGoR. In a later analysis, hypergeometric tests were used to score TCR-TCR, TCR-HLA and TCR-CMV co-occurrence, with a repertoire-size bias correction applied to TCR pairs. A later analysis estimated false discovery rates by permuting HLA or CMV assignments 20 times. In a later analysis, co-occurring TCRs were grouped using DBSCAN, and TCRdist sequence similarity was added for clustering within HLA-allele-positive subsets. Repertoires with fewer than 30,000 or more than 120,000 public chains, plus five repertoires with anomalous nucleotide sharing, were excluded from co-occurrence clustering. Here the immuneACCESS table is served through TCRdb, limited to in-frame sequences with V and J called. Missing clones are a known gap in these copies; in checked studies unresolved V genes cover under half, and the rest lacks a known reason. V and J calls and clone size are copied from that table; D and trimming were computed from the DNA. For this sample the table gives approximately 150,000 clones, of which 76% were detected only once. Of the sample, less than 2% is held by the ten largest clones.

The research as a whole found: A later analysis reported that several top co-occurrence clusters appeared linked to parvovirus B19, influenza, CMV and Epstein-Barr virus. In a later analysis, HLA-associated TCR beta chains were found to be more clonally expanded and to have lower generation probabilities than equally common non-associated chains. A later genetic analysis reported fewer N-insertions in productive TCRs among donors in an Asian-associated ancestry cluster than the roughly 700-donor mean. According to a later analysis, TCR association rates differed among HLA loci, with DRB1 alleles showing the most associated TCRs and HLA-C alleles showing the fewest. A later analysis associated 15,000 to 20,000 TCR beta sequences with specific HLA alleles at a false discovery rate of 0.05. In vitro tests confirmed that three of the cytomegalovirus-associated TCR beta chains recognize cytomegalovirus antigens. Immune exposure information for the cohort was limited to CMV serostatus. A later genetic analysis associated a missense DCLRE1C variant with V-gene and J-gene trimming of TCR beta chains, and an independent cohort replicated the association. Because counts were too low, seventeen rarely observed V segments, including chromosome 9 orphons, were left out of the earlier analysis of roughly 600 of the donors. Sequencing depth was assumed to be roughly uniform across donors in the presence/absence analyses, though that assumption may not hold. It was suggested by the authors that the approach could potentially be generalized to other disease states and immunological phenotypes. When HLA alleles, especially DR and DQ, strongly co-occurred, attributing TCR associations to individual alleles was difficult. A further reported finding was that TCR beta sequences accurately predicted the HLA-A and HLA-B alleles for most subjects in the first cohort. Most CMV-associated TCR beta chains appeared to be HLA-restricted in a later analysis, and the HLA associations seemed to be driven largely by CMV exposure. An earlier analysis of approximately 570 of the donors showed that most TCR beta V segments appeared in productive rearrangements either about 87% or about 30% of the time, which broadly matched IMGT annotations. In both the original and validation cohorts, the classifier was reported to diagnose cytomegalovirus status with high specificity and sensitivity. HLA typing was unavailable for some donors at each locus, so association tests used only the typed subset. The study listed 170 or so TCR beta chains as associated with cytomegalovirus. Most TCR sequences were seen in very few donors, while some public TCRs were found in many individuals. The sequencing pipeline was judged likely to have produced a cluster of highly shared sequence variants as a technical artifact. Correlated functional status among segregating V segments might be attributable to linkage disequilibrium, but an unknown experimental factor could not be ruled out. This cohort had only TCR beta chains sequenced, and the lack of alpha or paired-chain data limited which features could be detected. The 87-base-pair reads could not distinguish some IMGT-functional V segments, including TRBV6-2 and TRBV6-3, so those segments were excluded.

The cohort was made up of hundreds of healthy bone marrow donors. At the time of sampling, every cohort member was nominally healthy, though immune exposures that went unrecorded were likely present. The donor was CMV seronegative and belonged to the group of 350 to 400 seronegative cohort members. A peripheral blood sample was collected from each donor, and TCR beta sequencing was performed on peripheral blood mononuclear cells. The Qiagen DNeasy Blood Extraction Kit was used to extract genomic DNA from the blood cell samples. This TCR was recovered from a man aged 35-49 years in good health and CMV-seronegative. The specimen sequenced was PBMCs. The chain is made from TRBV4-1 and TRBJ2-7, with 7 bases aligning to TRBD2. The CDR3 sequence is CASSQEASGNYEQYF. The nucleotide sequence is given as TGCGCCAGCAGCCAAGAGGCTAGCGGAAACTACGAGCAGTACTTC.